This T cell receptor beta chain appears in the sequencing data of a study of human T cells and chemical hapten exposure. The wider study: DPC at 2% was the sensitizing agent, placed on around 2 cm by around 2 cm of upper inner arm skin. A mostly female patient group had alopecia areata, totalis or universalis.

The study, taken as a whole, reports: All donors were alopecia patients, so their immunity may differ from that of healthy people.

One entry per CDR3 protein results from TCRdb running MiXCR on the RACE reads. The table has roughly 120,000 distinct CDR3 sequences, roughly 10% seen once. This CDR3 has 14 residues. Trimming cost V 1 base and J 6 bases, with 9 bases left between them. Germline V CDR1 and CDR2: LGHDT, YNNKEL (reference sequence). This clonotype was counted only a few times. Its antigen is not known. Specified time point: patch test 2, 6 weeks after DPC sensitization. The sample's treatment: therapeutic diphenylcyclopropenone sensitization with weekly scalp DPC. Investigators collected blood before applying each patch test.

The chain has TRBV3-1 and TRBJ2-2, with a possible D match to TRBD1 (6 bases). This clonotype was obtained from a middle-aged woman with alopecia areata. Some clones in this sample may be carry-over from other donors' samples. Sequenced material: whole blood, taken in connection with sensitization to the hapten diphenylcyclopropenone (DPC). The DNA for the CDR3 is TGTGCCAGCAGCCAAGCAGGGGCGCCCGGGGAGCTGTTTTTT. The encoded protein is CASSQAGAPGELFF.